The text below deals with one T cell receptor beta chain. This clonotype was found once. Its cognate antigen has yet to be identified. Per-base quality was not reported, and no clone a single base away is much larger than it. Systemically healthy Caucasian individuals from Russia, 35 to 40 in total and aged about 6 to 95 years, were included as donors. Each donor gave 9 to 10 milliliters of peripheral blood, collected into EDTA-treated Vacutainer tubes. Ficoll-Paque density-gradient centrifugation was used to isolate PBMCs, with at least 7 million obtained per sample. Trizol reagent was used to extract total RNA from the PBMCs, yielding at least 6 micrograms per sample. Naive CD45RAhigh/CD27high T cell percentages were measured by flow cytometry on a PBMC aliquot from every donor. This specimen comes from a study of blood T cells in healthy people across ages (dated by TCRdb to the mid-2010s). The study in broad terms: Template switching captured roughly one uniquely barcoded TCR beta cDNA molecule per two T cells in model experiments. Two additional independent replicas of 1 million unique cDNA reads from the same blood draw were analyzed for two donors (one aged 18 to 30 and one aged 80 or older). To avoid experimental bias, donors of different ages were randomly spread across the sequencing lanes. Age-related changes in TCR beta repertoire diversity were measured in the study by deep sequencing normalized with unique cDNA molecular identifiers. Four age groups were formed from the donors: young (average roughly 16 years), middle-aged (approximately 39), aged (around 62) and long-lived (approximately 80). What the work shows at the level of the full study, not this receptor alone: Observed TCR beta diversity per million T cells fell roughly linearly with age, and a significant reduction was already apparent by age roughly 40. The long-lived group showed more naive CD4+ T cells, fewer expanded clones and increased TCR diversity than the aged group, suggesting age selection. Conclusive comparison of naive and antigen-experienced compartments was prevented by the profiling of bulk unsorted PBMCs. Observed TCR beta diversity correlated strongly with the percentage of naive T cells measured by flow cytometry. The CMV infection status of donors was not known, potentially confounding age-related changes in expanded clonotypes. Estimates of total diversity based on one million sequenced T cells were considered lower bounds and underestimates.

V is clipped by 4 bases and J by 0 bases, and the sequence between their germline boundaries is 16 bases long. From its cysteine to its phenylalanine, the CDR3 spans 17 amino acids. Here the CDR3 DNA is all that survives: 51 bases in frame from base 1. Based on the germline V gene, the CDR1 and CDR2 sequences are SQVTM and ANQGSEA. Libraries were prepared through 5' RACE. The instrument given in TCRdb is Illumina HiSeq 2500. A second PCR of roughly 7 to 12 cycles was run with a J-beta primer mix and a sample-barcoded 5' primer. A template-switch 5' adaptor carrying 12 random nucleotides introduced a unique molecular identifier onto each TCR beta cDNA molecule. At least 3 million CDR3-containing paired-end reads were obtained from each sample. First-strand cDNA was synthesized from all RNA with the Mint cDNA synthesis kit, primed by a TRBC-specific oligonucleotide. Following uracil-DNA glycosylase treatment, a first 18-cycle PCR with universal primers M1SS and BC2_uni_R was performed on all cDNA. In the authors' own workflow: Normalization of each sample was performed by random selection of 1 million high-quality reads, each carrying a distinct molecular identifier. Reads sharing molecular identifiers were discarded rather than binned into consensus sequences. MiTCR, with a Q25 quality threshold and the strictest error-elimination algorithm, was used for CDR3 identification, clonotype clustering and error correction. Lower-bound total TCR beta diversity was estimated with a nonparametric unseen species model using Euler transformation. Through fastp at Q25 and MiXCR, TCRdb rebuilt clones from the public reads, retaining in-frame beta chains. Every CDR3 protein is listed once, alongside the most common genes and DNA of its rows. The V and J calls come from TCRdb's annotation, not from the publication. For this sample the table gives roughly 730,000 distinct CDR3 sequences, of which approximately 53% were detected only once. Clones ranked in the top ten supply 20% to 30% of the sample.

The chain joins TRBV29-1 to TRBJ2-6; tentative D gene TRBD2, with 5 bases matching. The TCR sequence derives from a man in his forties in good health. The sequencing input was blood. The CDR3 region: CSVAAGPRGSGANVLTF. The nucleotides are TGCAGCGTTGCAGCTGGCCCTCGGGGCTCTGGGGCCAACGTCCTGACTTTC.